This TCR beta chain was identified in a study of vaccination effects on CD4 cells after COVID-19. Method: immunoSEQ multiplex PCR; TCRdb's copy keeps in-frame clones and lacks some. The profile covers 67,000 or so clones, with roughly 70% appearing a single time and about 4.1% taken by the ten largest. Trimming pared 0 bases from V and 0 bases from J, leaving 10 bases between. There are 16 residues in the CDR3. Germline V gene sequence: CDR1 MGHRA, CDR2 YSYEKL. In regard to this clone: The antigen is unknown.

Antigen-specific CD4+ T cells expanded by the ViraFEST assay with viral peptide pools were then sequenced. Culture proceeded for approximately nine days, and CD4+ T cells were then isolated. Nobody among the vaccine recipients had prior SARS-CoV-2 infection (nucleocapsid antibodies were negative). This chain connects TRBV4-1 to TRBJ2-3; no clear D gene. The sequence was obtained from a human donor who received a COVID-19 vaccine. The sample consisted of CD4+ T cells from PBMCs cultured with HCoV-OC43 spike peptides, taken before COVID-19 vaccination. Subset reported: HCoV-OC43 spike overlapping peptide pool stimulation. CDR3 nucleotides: TGCGCCAGCAGCCAAGATGCAACGGGCAGCACAGATACGCAGTATTTT. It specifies CASSQDATGSTDTQYF.